The rows below give T cell receptor beta chains drawn from one sample of a study of cytotoxic CD8 clonotypes in ibrutinib-treated CLL. Sequenced by immunoSEQ multiplex PCR; TCRdb stores in-frame clones only, minus some. Of under 200,000 clones in the sample, 84% were seen once. Material: PBMCs, obtained after 24 months of ibrutinib treatment. These receptors were collected from a human donor with chronic lymphocytic leukemia. The CDR3 runs from the conserved cysteine through the conserved F or W. Each record gives: V gene, D gene, J gene, clone size, CDR3 protein, CDR3 DNA. D genes are given only for firm matches. Clone sizes are given selectively: once, few, many, or a class where the clone is expanded.

TRBV18	NA	TRBJ1-5	NA	CASSTGIHQPQHF	TGTGCCAGCTCAACCGGGATTCATCAGCCCCAGCATTTT
TRBV5-1	NA	TRBJ1-1	NA	CASSSSTDAGTEAFF	TGCGCCAGCAGCTCCTCCACCGACGCGGGCACTGAAGCTTTCTTT
TRBV6-5	NA	TRBJ1-2	NA	CASSYSGGKANYGYTF	TGTGCCAGCAGTTACTCGGGTGGAAAAGCTAACTATGGCTACACCTTC
TRBV5-6	NA	TRBJ1-1	NA	CASSWVSDPEAFF	TGTGCCAGCAGCTGGGTCTCGGACCCTGAAGCTTTCTTT
TRBV4-2	NA	TRBJ1-2	NA	CASSLVVTPLDYGYTF	TGTGCCAGCAGCTTGGTCGTGACCCCATTAGACTATGGCTACACCTTC
TRBV28	NA	TRBJ2-1	NA	CASSLGGQGQFF	TGTGCCAGCAGTTTGGGGGGGCAAGGGCAGTTCTTC
TRBV5-1	TRBD2	TRBJ2-4	NA	CASSLGLAGVKNIQYF	TGCGCCAGCAGCCTGGGACTAGCGGGAGTCAAAAACATTCAGTACTTC
TRBV6-1	TRBD2	TRBJ2-4	NA	CASSERRGGGGNIQYF	TGTGCCAGCAGTGAAAGGCGGGGGGGTGGAGGAAACATTCAGTACTTC
TRBV27	TRBD1	TRBJ1-5	NA	CASSARGGINQPQHF	TGTGCCAGCAGTGCCAGGGGGGGAATCAATCAGCCCCAGCATTTT
TRBV19	NA	TRBJ2-7	NA	CASSFDIRGEQYF	TGTGCCAGTAGTTTCGACATCCGCGGCGAGCAGTACTTC
TRBV6-5	NA	TRBJ1-3	NA	CASKTPSGNTIYF	TGTGCCAGCAAGACACCCTCTGGAAACACCATATATTTT
TRBV27	TRBD1	TRBJ1-2	NA	CASSLLRQGASGYTF	TGTGCCAGCAGTTTACTCAGGCAGGGGGCTAGTGGCTACACCTTC
TRBV14	TRBD2	TRBJ2-3	NA	CASSPGWGLYGDTQYF	TGTGCCAGCAGCCCCGGGTGGGGACTATACGGAGATACGCAGTATTTT
TRBV29-1	NA	TRBJ2-3	NA	CSLRSKTDTQYF	TGCAGCCTTCGGAGCAAAACAGATACGCAGTATTTT
TRBV5-4	NA	TRBJ1-2	NA	CASSFLGQLYGYTF	TGTGCCAGCAGCTTTCTCGGACAGCTCTATGGCTACACCTTC
TRBV28	TRBD2	TRBJ2-1	once	CASSLGTSGISSYNEQFF	TGTGCCAGCAGTTTAGGGACTAGCGGGATCAGCTCCTACAATGAGCAGTTCTTC
TRBV6-1	TRBD2	TRBJ2-1	NA	CASGRAGGIYNEQFF	TGTGCCAGCGGGAGAGCGGGAGGGATCTACAATGAGCAGTTCTTC
TRBV5-1	NA	TRBJ2-2	NA	CASSFNAGELFF	TGCGCCAGCAGCTTTAACGCCGGGGAGCTGTTTTTT
TRBV9	TRBD2	TRBJ2-2	NA	CASSAILLAGGAGELFF	TGTGCCAGCAGCGCCATCTTGCTCGCGGGAGGGGCCGGGGAGCTGTTTTTT
TRBV5-1	TRBD1	TRBJ2-1	NA	CASSPLTGDEQFF	TGCGCCAGCAGCCCACTAACAGGGGATGAGCAGTTCTTC
TRBV18	NA	TRBJ1-4	NA	CASSEEKLFF	TGTGCCAGCTCCGAGGAAAAACTGTTTTTT
TRBV7-2	TRBD1	TRBJ2-1	NA	CASSIDRASYNEQFF	TGTGCCAGCAGCATTGACAGGGCCTCCTACAATGAGCAGTTCTTC
TRBV5-1	NA	TRBJ1-1	few	CASSVGHSNTEAFF	TGCGCCAGCAGTGTAGGACACTCGAACACTGAAGCTTTCTTT
TRBV19	NA	TRBJ2-3	NA	CASRISGTDTQYF	TGTGCCAGTAGGATCAGCGGAACAGATACGCAGTATTTT
TRBV18	TRBD1	TRBJ2-7	NA	CASSPNRQGHEQYF	TGTGCCAGCTCACCGAATCGACAGGGCCACGAGCAGTACTTC
TRBV30	NA	TRBJ2-2	NA	CAWRLQGAYTGELFF	TGTGCCTGGAGGCTTCAGGGAGCATACACCGGGGAGCTGTTTTTT
TRBV6-5	TRBD2	TRBJ2-5	NA	CASSRTSGGRETQYF	TGTGCCAGCAGTCGGACTAGCGGGGGGAGGGAGACCCAGTACTTC
TRBV19	NA	TRBJ1-3	NA	CASSTQAASGNTIYF	TGTGCCAGTAGTACGCAAGCAGCGTCTGGAAACACCATATATTTT
TRBV28	NA	TRBJ2-3	once	CASSSVRGRRDTQYF	TGTGCCAGCAGTTCGGTGCGGGGGCGCAGAGATACGCAGTATTTT
TRBV18	NA	TRBJ1-3	NA	CASSQGTSGNTIYF	TGTGCCAGCTCACAGGGGACTAGCGGAAACACCATATATTTT
TRBV18	TRBD1	TRBJ1-2	NA	CASSFRQGTNYGYTF	TGTGCCAGCTCATTTCGACAGGGCACTAACTATGGCTACACCTTC
TRBV28	NA	TRBJ1-5	NA	CASLQINQPQHF	TGTGCCAGCCTACAGATCAATCAGCCCCAGCATTTT
TRBV5-1	NA	TRBJ1-2	once	CASSIFQHYGYTF	TGCGCCAGCAGTATATTCCAGCACTATGGCTACACCTTC
TRBV11-2	NA	TRBJ2-2	NA	CASRDAGPPGEPGELFF	TGTGCCAGTAGGGACGCCGGGCCCCCAGGGGAACCCGGGGAGCTGTTTTTT
TRBV7-8	NA	TRBJ1-6	NA	CASSHSIVGIRESPLHF	TGTGCCAGCAGTCATTCCATCGTGGGTATTCGAGAATCACCCCTCCACTTT
TRBV7-2	NA	TRBJ1-1	NA	CASSLLGGAEAFF	TGTGCCAGCAGCTTACTAGGAGGGGCTGAAGCTTTCTTT
TRBV28	NA	TRBJ1-2	NA	CASSLKLNYGYTF	TGTGCCAGCAGTTTAAAACTTAACTATGGCTACACCTTC
TRBV4-1	NA	TRBJ1-2	NA	CASSQIGQPGGFTGYTF	TGCGCCAGCAGCCAAATTGGACAACCGGGAGGTTTCACGGGCTACACCTTC
TRBV7-9	TRBD2	TRBJ2-1	once	CASSSGGASSVPEQFF	TGTGCCAGCAGCTCCGGGGGGGCTTCTAGCGTACCTGAGCAGTTCTTC
TRBV29-1	TRBD1	TRBJ2-3	NA	CSAGTGSSDTQYF	TGCAGCGCAGGGACAGGCAGCTCAGATACGCAGTATTTT
TRBV4-2	TRBD2	TRBJ2-1	NA	CASSLDGRARFENEQFF	TGTGCCAGCAGCCTTGACGGGAGGGCCCGGTTCGAAAATGAGCAGTTCTTC
TRBV18	TRBD2	TRBJ2-3	NA	CASSPRTSGGDTQYF	TGTGCCAGCTCGCCAAGGACTAGCGGGGGGGATACGCAGTATTTT
TRBV28	NA	TRBJ2-1	NA	CASSSWMAYNEQFF	TGTGCCAGCAGTTCATGGATGGCCTACAATGAGCAGTTCTTC